Following are 7 T cell receptor beta chains from one sample sequenced in a study of blood T cells in healthy people across ages. It was with a sample-barcoded 5' primer and a J-beta primer mix that a second PCR of about 6 to 12 cycles was run. Each CDR3 protein is one row after TCRdb ran MiXCR on the 5' RACE reads. The data show 650,000 to 1,000,000 distinct CDR3 sequences, approximately 35% seen once. Material: blood. The receptor source for this set is a man aged 18 to 30 in good health.

The chain employs TRBV20-1 and TRBJ2-5; 8 positions agree with TRBD2. CDR1 is DFQATT, CDR2 SNEGSKA, per germline (reference sequence). This CDR3 is built from 15 residues. Germline trimming cut 0 bases from V and 2 bases from J; bases unmatched to any gene: 5. CDR3 nucleotides: TGCAGTGCTAGAGATGTACTAGCGGCTCAAGAGACCCAGTACTTC. This encodes CSARDVLAAQETQYF.

As regards this clonotype: This may stem from a read error, because a much larger clone lies one nucleotide away. CDR3 nucleotide sequence: TGTGCCAGCAGCTTAGGGCGGTTCTCCTACGGGCAGTACTTC. Amino acids: CASSLGRFSYGQYF. The V call is TRBV11-2, the J call TRBJ2-7; no clear D. Germline CDR1 and CDR2: SGHAT and FQNNGV. The CDR3 runs 14 residues.

This clonotype was seen at least ten times. The gene calls are TRBV4-1 and TRBJ1-2, with D perhaps TRBD1 (6 bases). The CDR3 length is 14 residues. Germline loops: CDR1 MGHRA, CDR2 YSYEKL. V gave up 6 bases and J gave up 5 bases, with 16 bases separating them. This CDR3 reads CASRIQGKEYGYTF. CDR3 sequence (DNA): TGCGCCAGCAGAATACAGGGTAAAGAGTATGGCTACACCTTC.

Note on this clonotype: Just one base apart from a much larger clone, this may be a read error. This chain joins TRBV12-3 or TRBV12-4 and TRBJ2-1; tentative D call: TRBD1 (5 bases). The CDR3 has 14 residues. The V end lost 6 bases, the J end lost 3 bases, and 12 bases lay between the germline ends. The CDR3 region is CASSAPDSYNEQFF. The CDR3 nucleotides read TGTGCCAGCAGCGCGCCTGACAGCTACAATGAGCAGTTCTTC.

J is TRBJ2-5 and V is TRBV4-3; 10 positions match TRBD2. The length of the CDR3 is 15 residues. With V trimmed by 0 bases and J by 5 bases, 3 bases remained unmatched. CDR1 and CDR2 from the germline V gene are LGHNA and YSLEER. CDR3 DNA: TGCGCCAGCAGCCAAGAACCACTAGCGGGGGAGACCCAGTACTTC. Its protein product is CASSQEPLAGETQYF.

This clonotype was observed many times. The CDR3 loop is CSARDYRGYGDTQYF. CDR3 bases: TGCAGTGCTAGAGATTATCGGGGATATGGGGATACGCAGTATTTT. The chain has TRBV20-1 and TRBJ2-3, with a tentative D call TRBD2 (5 bases). Trimming shortened V by 0 bases and J by 6 bases, and 16 bases separated the two germline ends. Per the germline V gene, CDR1 is DFQATT and CDR2 is SNEGSKA (reference sequence). There are 15 residues in the CDR3.

The V and J genes are TRBV4-3 and TRBJ2-7; 9 bases are shared with TRBD1. Trimming at V came to 1 base and at J to 6 bases, leaving 7 bases not matched to a gene. Germline CDR1 is LGHNA and CDR2 is YSLEER. The CDR3 has 15 residues. In nucleotides, the CDR3 is TGCGCCAGCAGCCAAGTCGGGGACAGGGTGGGCGAGCAGTACTTC. As protein: CASSQVGDRVGEQYF.